The entry below describes one T cell receptor beta chain. Its antigen remains unidentified. There are 14 residues in the CDR3. In germline, CDR1 is SGHRS, CDR2 YFSETQ. V was pared by 5 bases and J by 4 bases, with 15 bases between. The sample is drawn from a study of cytomegalovirus exposure and HLA in healthy donors. It was with 60 Vbeta and 13 Jbeta primers that the PCR ran. Clones were sequenced by immunoSEQ multiplex PCR, and TCRdb holds only the in-frame ones, with some missing. The profile shows 100,000 to 150,000 clones, 75% to 80% of them singletons. Study-wide results and caveats: Earlier findings revealed that most TCR beta V segments proved productive either about 87% or about 30% of the time. TCR beta V- and J-gene trimming was later associated with a missense DCLRE1C variant.

This receptor was taken from a woman aged 60 to 75 in good health and CMV-seronegative. The material sequenced was PBMCs. This sequence joins TRBV5-1 and TRBJ2-5; weak D call: TRBD2 (6 bases). CDR3 DNA sequence: TGCGCCAGCAGGTCCGGGGGTGGTAGAGAGACCCAGTACTTC. This gives the protein CASRSGGGRETQYF.